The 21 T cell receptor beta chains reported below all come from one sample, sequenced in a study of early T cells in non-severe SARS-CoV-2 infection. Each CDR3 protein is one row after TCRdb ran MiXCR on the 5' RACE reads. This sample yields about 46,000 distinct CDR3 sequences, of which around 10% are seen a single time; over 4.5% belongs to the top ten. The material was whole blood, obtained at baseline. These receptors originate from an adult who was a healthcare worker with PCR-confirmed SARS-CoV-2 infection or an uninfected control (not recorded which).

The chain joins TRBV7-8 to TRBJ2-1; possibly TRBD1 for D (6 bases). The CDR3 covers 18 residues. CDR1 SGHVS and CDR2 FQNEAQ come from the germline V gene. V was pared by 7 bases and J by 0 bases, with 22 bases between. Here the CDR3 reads CASKPPLRGQSSYNEQFF. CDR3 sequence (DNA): TGTGCCAGCAAACCCCCTTTGAGGGGACAATCCTCCTACAATGAGCAGTTCTTC.

The CDR3 is CASSSEGALETQYF. As DNA, the CDR3 is TGTGCCAGCAGCTCAGAAGGAGCATTGGAGACCCAGTACTTC. The J gene is TRBJ2-5, the V gene TRBV7-9; no reliable D call. The length of the CDR3 is 14 residues. Germline V CDR1 and CDR2: SEHNR, FQNEAQ (reference sequence). V was clipped by 4 bases and J by 5 bases, with 14 bases between them.

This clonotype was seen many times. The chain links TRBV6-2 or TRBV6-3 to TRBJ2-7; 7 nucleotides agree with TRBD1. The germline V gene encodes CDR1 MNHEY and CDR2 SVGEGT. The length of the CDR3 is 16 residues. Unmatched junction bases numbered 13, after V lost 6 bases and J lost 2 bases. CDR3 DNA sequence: TGTGCCAGCAGATTACGGGGTGGGGACAGAGCCTACGAGCAGTACTTC. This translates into CASRLRGGDRAYEQYF.

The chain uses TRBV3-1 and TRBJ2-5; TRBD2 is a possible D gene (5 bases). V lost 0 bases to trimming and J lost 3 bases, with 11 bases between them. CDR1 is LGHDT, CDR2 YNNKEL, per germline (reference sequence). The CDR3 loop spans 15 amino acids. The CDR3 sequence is CASSQEAADKETQYF. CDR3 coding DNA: TGTGCCAGCAGCCAAGAAGCAGCGGATAAAGAGACCCAGTACTTC.

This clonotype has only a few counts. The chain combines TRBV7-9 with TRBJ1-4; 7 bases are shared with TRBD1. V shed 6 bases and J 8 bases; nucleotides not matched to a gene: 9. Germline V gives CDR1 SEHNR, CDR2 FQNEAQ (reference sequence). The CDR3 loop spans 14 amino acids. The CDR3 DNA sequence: TGTGCCAGCAGTCCAACAGGGGAGGGCGAAAAACTGTTTTTT. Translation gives CASSPTGEGEKLFF.

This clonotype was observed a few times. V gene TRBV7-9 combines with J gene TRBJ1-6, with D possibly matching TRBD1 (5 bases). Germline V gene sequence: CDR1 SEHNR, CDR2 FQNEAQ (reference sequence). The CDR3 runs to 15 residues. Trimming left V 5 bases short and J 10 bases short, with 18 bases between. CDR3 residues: CASSPPPGEQSPLHF. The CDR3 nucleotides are TGTGCCAGCAGCCCCCCTCCGGGGGAACAGTCACCCCTCCACTTT.

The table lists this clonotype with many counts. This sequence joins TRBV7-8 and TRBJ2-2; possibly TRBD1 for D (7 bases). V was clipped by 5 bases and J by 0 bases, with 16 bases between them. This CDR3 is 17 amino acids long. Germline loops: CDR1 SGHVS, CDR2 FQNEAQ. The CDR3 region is CASSGQGGITNTGELFF. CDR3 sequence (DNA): TGTGCCAGCAGCGGGCAGGGGGGCATTACGAACACCGGGGAGCTGTTTTTT. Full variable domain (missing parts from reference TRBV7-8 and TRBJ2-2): GAGVSQSPRYKVAKRGQDVALRCDPISGHVSLFWYQQALGQGPEFLTYFQNEAQLDKSGLPSDRFFAERPEGSVSTLKIQRTQQEDSAVYLCASSGQGGITNTGELFFGEGSRLTVL.

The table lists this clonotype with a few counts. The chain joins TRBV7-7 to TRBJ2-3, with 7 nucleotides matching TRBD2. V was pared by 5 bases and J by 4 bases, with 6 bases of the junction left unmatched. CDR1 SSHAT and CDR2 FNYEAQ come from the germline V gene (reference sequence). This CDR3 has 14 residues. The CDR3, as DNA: TGTGCCAGCAGCCCTACGGGGGGTCCAGATACGCAGTATTTT. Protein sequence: CASSPTGGPDTQYF.

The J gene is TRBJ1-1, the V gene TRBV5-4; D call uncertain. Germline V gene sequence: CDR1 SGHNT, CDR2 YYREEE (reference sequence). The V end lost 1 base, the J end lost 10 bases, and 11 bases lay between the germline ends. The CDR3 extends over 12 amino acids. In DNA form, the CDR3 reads TGTGCCAGCAGCTTGCAAGGGTCGGGAGCTTTCTTT. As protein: CASSLQGSGAFF.

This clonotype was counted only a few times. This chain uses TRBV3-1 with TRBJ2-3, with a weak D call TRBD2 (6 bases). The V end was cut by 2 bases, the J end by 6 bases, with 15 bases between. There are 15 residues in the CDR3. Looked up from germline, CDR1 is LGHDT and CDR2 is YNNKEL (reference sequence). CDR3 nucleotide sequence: TGTGCCAGCAGCCAACAGCGGGCCTGGCCCGATACGCAGTATTTT. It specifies CASSQQRAWPDTQYF.

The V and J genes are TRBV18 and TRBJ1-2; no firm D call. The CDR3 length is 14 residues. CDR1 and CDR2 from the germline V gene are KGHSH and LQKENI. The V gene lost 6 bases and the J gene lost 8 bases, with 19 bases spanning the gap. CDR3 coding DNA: TGTGCCAGCTCCGGGATAGGGCCCTTAGGGGGCTACACCTTC. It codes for CASSGIGPLGGYTF.

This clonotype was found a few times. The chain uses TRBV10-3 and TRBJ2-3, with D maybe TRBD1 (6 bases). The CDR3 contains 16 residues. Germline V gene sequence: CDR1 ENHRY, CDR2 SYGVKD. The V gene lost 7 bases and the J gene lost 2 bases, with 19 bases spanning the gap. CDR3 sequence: CAINYRQVYVTDTQYF. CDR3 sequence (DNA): TGTGCCATCAACTATCGACAGGTTTATGTCACAGATACGCAGTATTTT.

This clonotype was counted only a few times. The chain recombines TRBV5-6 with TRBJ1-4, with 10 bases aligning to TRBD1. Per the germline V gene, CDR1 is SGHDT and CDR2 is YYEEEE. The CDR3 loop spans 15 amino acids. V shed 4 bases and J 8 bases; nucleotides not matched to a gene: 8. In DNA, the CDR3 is TGTGCCAGCAGCCGCTTCGGGACAGGGGAAGAAAAACTGTTTTTT. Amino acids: CASSRFGTGEEKLFF.

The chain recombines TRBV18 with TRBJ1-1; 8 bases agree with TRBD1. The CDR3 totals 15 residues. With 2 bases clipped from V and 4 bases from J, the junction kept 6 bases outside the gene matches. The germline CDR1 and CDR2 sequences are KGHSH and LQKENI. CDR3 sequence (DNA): TGTGCCAGCTCACCAGGGACAGGTTACTCCACTGAAGCTTTCTTT. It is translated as CASSPGTGYSTEAFF.

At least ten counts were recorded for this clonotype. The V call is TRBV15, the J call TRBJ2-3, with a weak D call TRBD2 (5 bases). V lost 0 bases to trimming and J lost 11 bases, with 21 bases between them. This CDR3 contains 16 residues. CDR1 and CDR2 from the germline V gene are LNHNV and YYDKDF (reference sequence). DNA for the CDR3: TGTGCCACCAGCAGAGAGAGGGCTGCGGGCCAATTGGTGCAGTATTTT. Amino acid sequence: CATSRERAAGQLVQYF.

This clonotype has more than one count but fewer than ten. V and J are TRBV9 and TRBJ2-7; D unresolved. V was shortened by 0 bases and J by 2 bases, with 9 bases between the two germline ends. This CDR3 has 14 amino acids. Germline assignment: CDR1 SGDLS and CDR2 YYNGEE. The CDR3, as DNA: TGTGCCAGCAGCGTAGCTTACAGTACCTACGAGCAGTACTTC. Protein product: CASSVAYSTYEQYF.

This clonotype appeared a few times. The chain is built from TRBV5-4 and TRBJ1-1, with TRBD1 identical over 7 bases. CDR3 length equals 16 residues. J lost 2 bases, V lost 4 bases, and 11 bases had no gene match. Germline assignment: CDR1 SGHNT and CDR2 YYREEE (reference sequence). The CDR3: CASSPGPDRINTEAFF. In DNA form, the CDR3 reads TGTGCCAGCAGCCCCGGTCCGGACAGGATTAACACTGAAGCTTTCTTT.

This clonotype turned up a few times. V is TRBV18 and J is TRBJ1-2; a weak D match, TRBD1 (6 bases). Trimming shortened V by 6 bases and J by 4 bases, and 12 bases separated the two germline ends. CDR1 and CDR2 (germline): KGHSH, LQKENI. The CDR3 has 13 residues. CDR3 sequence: CASSIDRIYGYTF. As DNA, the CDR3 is TGTGCCAGCTCGATAGACAGGATCTATGGCTACACCTTC.

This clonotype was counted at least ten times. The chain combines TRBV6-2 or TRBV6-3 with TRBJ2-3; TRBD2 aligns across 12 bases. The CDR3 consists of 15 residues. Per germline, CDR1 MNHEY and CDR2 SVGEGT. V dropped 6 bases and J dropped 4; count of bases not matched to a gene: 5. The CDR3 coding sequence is TGTGCCAGCAGCTGGACTAGCGGGAAGTCAGATACGCAGTATTTT. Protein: CASSWTSGKSDTQYF.

The CDR3 protein is CASSLGGQAIVSPLHF. The DNA for the CDR3 is TGTGCCAGCAGCTTAGGGGGACAGGCGATAGTCTCACCCCTCCACTTT. V gene TRBV7-6 combines with J gene TRBJ1-6; TRBD1 matches at 8 bases. Germline values: CDR1 SGHVS, CDR2 FNYEAQ. J gave up 10 bases and V 1 base, and 9 bases lay outside the gene matches. The CDR3 covers 16 residues.

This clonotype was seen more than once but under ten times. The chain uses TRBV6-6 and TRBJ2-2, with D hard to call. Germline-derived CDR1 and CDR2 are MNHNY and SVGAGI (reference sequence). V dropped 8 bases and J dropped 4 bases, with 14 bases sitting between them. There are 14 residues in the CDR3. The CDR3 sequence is CASYVRTGTGELFF. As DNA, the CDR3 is TGTGCCAGCTACGTAAGGACGGGCACCGGGGAGCTGTTTTTT.